A single sample is the source of the 24 T cell receptor gamma chains below, sequenced in a study of gamma delta lymphoproliferative disorders and STAT genes. Genomic DNA from isolated PBMCs served as the sequencing template. TCRdb re-processed the multiplex PCR reads via CATT. The data contain roughly 2,400 gamma-chain clones, around 12% of them seen just once; the ten biggest clones take up roughly 85%. What was sequenced was blood. These TCRs come from a human donor with gamma-delta T-cell large granular lymphocyte leukemia.

Concerning this clone: Because the CDR3's place on the DNA is in doubt, the DNA is left out and the CDR3 is given as listed by TCRdb. No J gene was assigned, while the V gene was called as TRGV4. Germline-derived CDR1 and CDR2 are EGSTGY and YDSYTSSV. The CDR3 is 18 residues long, ends included. The CDR3 sequence: CATWALIIRNSLAVEQHF.

As for this clone: It is likely a read error: a sequence one base away is far more abundant. The chain uses TRGV11 and TRGJP2. As TCRdb names no J gene, one was assigned here on the basis of a DNA match to germline. TRGV11 is given ORF status, its function remaining uncertain. The CDR3 consists of 21 residues. The CDR3 DNA reads TGTACCACTGAGCCTGCTGGATTAGGCACGTTATGGGTAAGTAGTGATTGGATCAAGACGTTT. Translated, it gives CTTEPAGLGTLWVSSDWIKTF.

In its sample, this clone was seen many times. The V gene is TRGV5, the J gene TRGJ1 or TRGJ2. TCRdb carries no J gene annotation; the J gene was assigned here by matching the DNA with germline. The CDR3 runs to 13 residues. V was clipped by 1 base and J by 2 bases; unmatched bases: 2. The V gene's germline CDR1 is VINAFY and CDR2 YDVSNSKD. The CDR3: CATWDSHYYKKLF. The CDR3 nucleotides read TGTGCCACCTGGGACAGCCATTATTATAAGAAACTCTTT.

In regard to this clone: A read error is possible here, since a much larger clone lies one base away. This sample also contains other DNA sequences that code for the same CDR3. This chain links TRGV4 with TRGJ1 or TRGJ2. TCRdb does not report a J gene; here it was assigned by matching the DNA to germline references. The CDR3 spans 12 residues. V lost 0 bases and J lost 8; bases outside the gene matches: 4. From germline, CDR1 is EGSTGY and CDR2 YDSYTSSV. CDR3 DNA sequence: TGTGCCACCTGGGATGGGTCACATAAGAAACTCTTT. As protein: CATWDGSHKKLF.

To note about this clone: This sequence may be a read error, since a much larger clone differs from it by one base. The DNA is omitted, as the CDR3 cannot be located on it reliably, and the CDR3 follows TCRdb's listing. The identical CDR3 is also encoded by other nucleotide sequences in the sample. The V gene is TRGV11, but the J gene lacks a call. TRGV11 is filed as an ORF, its function uncertain. The CDR3 length is 18 residues, termini included. CDR3 protein: CTTVPAGLGTRPGWFKIF.

Points on this clone: No DNA is shown, since the ends of the CDR3 on it are uncertain; the CDR3 is the one TCRdb lists. The CDR3 protein is CTTVPAGLGWFKIF. TRGV11 is the V gene, and the J gene was not called. TRGV11 counts as an open reading frame of uncertain function. The CDR3 is 14 residues long, ends included.

This clone was recorded at least ten times. V usage is TRGV5 and J usage is TRGJP1. No J segment appears in TCRdb, so it was assigned here by matching the sequence to germline. V lost 0 bases to trimming and J lost 0 bases; unmatched junction nucleotides: 1. Germline V gene lookup returns CDR1 VINAFY and CDR2 YDVSNSKD. CDR3 size: 15 residues. CDR3 region: CATWDRNTTGWFKIF. The CDR3 region has the DNA TGTGCCACCTGGGACAGGAATACCACTGGTTGGTTCAAGATATTT.

This clone counts as medium-sized. The rearrangement uses TRGV10 and TRGJP1. TCRdb does not report a J gene; here it was assigned by matching the DNA to germline references. TRGV10 counts as an open reading frame of uncertain function. The CDR3 is 17 residues long. V was pared by 8 bases and J by 0 bases, with 13 bases of the junction left unmatched. CDR3: CAAWDPSPHTTGWFKIF. The CDR3 nucleotides are TGTGCTGCGTGGGACCCTTCCCCACATACCACTGGTTGGTTCAAGATATTT.

This clone turned up a few times. The TCRdb protein comes from a much larger clone and disagrees with this DNA's translation at residue 6, likely due to a read error; the protein given here is derived from the DNA. The rearrangement uses TRGV8 and TRGJ1 or TRGJ2. TCRdb leaves out the J gene; it was filled in here by matching the DNA to germline. The CDR3 is 11 residues long. Looked up from germline, CDR1 is VENAVY and CDR2 is YDSYNSRV. J was trimmed by 8 bases and V by 5 bases; bases with no gene match: 6. CDR3 coding DNA: TGTGCCACCTGGGGTATGAATAAGAAACTCTTT. Its protein is CATWGMNKKLF.

This clone was observed a handful of times. The protein TCRdb gives is from a much larger clone and does not agree with this DNA's translation at residue 8, likely a read error; the protein shown here comes from the DNA. The chain uses TRGV10 and TRGJP1. The J gene is not listed in TCRdb, so it was assigned here from a DNA match to germline. TRGV10 has ORF status, its function being uncertain. This CDR3 region has 14 residues. DNA of the CDR3: TGTGCTGCGTGGGATTCCACCAATGGTTGGTTCAAGATATTT. Translating gives CAAWDSTNGWFKIF.

This clone has a count of ten or more. The chain joins TRGV8 to TRGJ1 or TRGJ2. As TCRdb names no J gene, one was assigned here on the basis of a DNA match to germline. CDR1 VENAVY and CDR2 YDSYNSRV come from the germline V gene. This CDR3 has 10 residues. Trimming at V came to 2 bases and at J to 11 bases, leaving 3 bases not matched to a gene. CDR3 in amino acids: CATWDKEKLF. The CDR3 coding sequence is TGTGCCACCTGGGATAAGGAGAAACTCTTT.

By its share, this clone is medium-sized. This chain connects TRGV10 to TRGJ1 or TRGJ2. TCRdb supplies no J gene; here it was assigned by aligning the nucleotide sequence to germline. TRGV10 is assigned to the ORF class and has an uncertain function. The CDR3 has 12 residues. The V gene end was trimmed by 8 bases and the J gene end by 5 bases; junction bases not matched to a gene: 7. CDR3 in DNA: TGTGCTGCGTGGGATTATAATTATAAGAAACTCTTT. As protein: CAAWDYNYKKLF.

This clone came up a few times. The TCRdb protein and the DNA translation do not line up at residue 8; the protein shown here was made by translating the DNA. This chain connects TRGV3 to TRGJ1 or TRGJ2. Because TCRdb records no J gene, it was assigned here through a match of the DNA to germline. Unmatched junction bases numbered 9, after V lost 2 bases and J lost 8 bases. CDR1 is VTNTFY and CDR2 is YDVSTARD in the germline V gene (reference sequence). The CDR3 sequence is 13 residues long. In DNA, the CDR3 is TGTGCCACCTGGGACACCCACACCCATAAGAAACTCTTT. Amino acids: CATWDTHTHKKLF.

The chain has TRGV8 and TRGJ1 or TRGJ2. TCRdb gives no J gene; it was assigned here by matching the DNA to germline. The CDR3 loop spans 15 amino acids. Germline V gene data show CDR1 as VENAVY and CDR2 as YDSYNSRV. Trimming took 8 bases from V and 5 from J; bases not matched to a gene: 18. The CDR3 nucleotides read TGTGCCACCTTTTTTTCCCCCCTCCCGAATTATAAGAAACTCTTT. Its translation is CATFFSPLPNYKKLF.

This clone has a count of ten or more. The rearrangement joins TRGV2 to TRGJP1. The J gene was missing in TCRdb and was found by matching the end of the DNA to germline. V lost 2 bases and J lost 3; bases outside the gene matches: 0. The CDR3 contains 13 residues. Per germline, CDR1 EGSNGY and CDR2 YDSYNSKV. This CDR3 reads CATWDATGWFKIF. CDR3 DNA: TGTGCCACCTGGGACGCCACTGGTTGGTTCAAGATATTT.

Comment on this clone: Because the CDR3's place on the DNA is in doubt, the DNA is left out and the CDR3 is given as listed by TCRdb. For the V gene the call is TRGV4; the J gene has no call. The CDR3 is made up of 19 amino acids, end residues included. Per the germline V gene, CDR1 is EGSTGY and CDR2 is YDSYTSSV. The CDR3 loop is CATWDHLIIRNSLAVEQHF.

Ten or more counts support this clone. V and J are TRGV4 and TRGJ1 or TRGJ2. Because TCRdb records no J gene, it was assigned here through a match of the DNA to germline. V was clipped by 0 bases and J by 2 bases; unmatched bases: 10. CDR3 length equals 16 residues. Germline V CDR1 and CDR2: EGSTGY, YDSYTSSV. The DNA for the CDR3 is TGTGCCACCTGGGATGGGCTAGGGGAAGATTATTATAAGAAACTCTTT. Amino acid sequence: CATWDGLGEDYYKKLF.

Many counts were recorded for this clone. TCRdb's protein, taken from a much larger clone, differs from this DNA's translation at residue 6, likely owing to a read error; the protein displayed comes from the DNA. The chain carries TRGV9 and TRGJP. TCRdb offers no J gene call, so here the DNA was matched to germline to obtain one. The V segment lost 3 bases and the J segment 6 bases; nucleotides outside the gene matches: 5. The CDR3 spans 16 residues. Looked up from germline, CDR1 is GITISATS and CDR2 is ISYDGTV (reference sequence). In nucleotides, the CDR3 is TGTGCCTTGTGGGAGATGCGAGAGTTGGGCAAAAAAATCAAGGTATTT. It translates to CALWEMRELGKKIKVF.

This clone was observed many times. This chain joins TRGV2 and TRGJ1 or TRGJ2. As TCRdb names no J gene, one was assigned here on the basis of a DNA match to germline. The ends lost 0 bases at V and 3 bases at J; junction bases unmatched: 5. This CDR3 has 14 residues. CDR1 is EGSNGY and CDR2 is YDSYNSKV in the germline V gene. CDR3 sequence: CATWDGRRYYKKLF. DNA for the CDR3: TGTGCCACCTGGGACGGGAGGCGTTATTATAAGAAACTCTTT.

This clone was counted ten times or more. The chain links TRGV8 to TRGJ1 or TRGJ2. TCRdb records no J gene; here it was assigned by comparing the DNA to germline. With 1 base clipped from V and 5 bases from J, the junction kept 8 bases outside the gene matches. The CDR3 contains 14 residues. Germline V gives CDR1 VENAVY, CDR2 YDSYNSRV. CDR3 loop: CATWDRRSNYKKLF. CDR3 DNA sequence: TGTGCCACCTGGGATAGAAGATCGAATTATAAGAAACTCTTT.

Within the sample, this clone is medium-sized. The chain is built from TRGV2 and TRGJ1 or TRGJ2. TCRdb leaves out the J gene; it was filled in here by matching the DNA to germline. The germline gives CDR1 EGSNGY, CDR2 YDSYNSKV. This CDR3 has 13 residues. Trimming at V came to 0 bases and at J to 6 bases, leaving 5 bases not matched to a gene. The CDR3 coding sequence is TGTGCCACCTGGGACGGGCCGGGTTATAAGAAACTCTTT. It translates to CATWDGPGYKKLF.

This clone was detected ten times or more. This chain uses TRGV4 with TRGJ1 or TRGJ2. TCRdb lists no J gene, so it was determined here by aligning the DNA to germline. CDR1 is EGSTGY, CDR2 YDSYTSSV, per germline. The junction had 5 bases not matched to a gene; V was cut back by 5 bases and J by 4 bases. This CDR3 spans 12 amino acids. In DNA, the CDR3 is TGTGCCACCTGGGCCCCGTATTATAAGAAACTCTTT. Residues: CATWAPYYKKLF.

This clone was counted ten times or more. This likely stems from a read error, as it lies one base from a far larger clone. Other DNA variants within this sample encode the same CDR3. This chain uses TRGV9 with TRGJ1 or TRGJ2. The J gene comes from matching the DNA to germline here; TCRdb lacks it. Trimming at V came to 9 bases and at J to 12 bases, leaving 8 bases not matched to a gene. From germline, CDR1 is GITISATS and CDR2 ISYDGTV (reference sequence). CDR3 length: 9 amino acids. The chain's CDR3 is CALERGKLF. In nucleotides, the CDR3 is TGTGCCTTGGAGAGAGGGAAACTCTTT.

This clone was detected ten times or more. The chain is built from TRGV4 and TRGJ1 or TRGJ2. The J gene was missing in TCRdb and was found by matching the end of the DNA to germline. The CDR3 length is 13 residues. CDR1 is EGSTGY, CDR2 YDSYTSSV, per germline. The junction had 16 bases not matched to a gene; V was cut back by 5 bases and J by 12 bases. This CDR3 is CATWAKILYGKLF. Written as DNA, the CDR3 is TGTGCCACCTGGGCTAAGATTTTATATGGGAAACTCTTT.